Listed below are T cell receptor beta chains from one sample, sequenced in a study of T cells in Graves' hyperthyroidism and ophthalmopathy. In TCRdb, the multiplex PCR reads were re-called with MiXCR into one record per CDR3 protein. In the table there are hundreds of thousands of distinct CDR3 sequences, roughly 15% of which are singletons. Sequencing input: blood. These receptors came from a woman aged 18-35 years with Graves' hyperthyroidism. CDR3s include the opening cysteine and the closing phenylalanine or tryptophan. The D gene is left open where the match is weak. Clone size is not always given. Where it is, it says once, few, many or a class for expanded clones.

V	J	size	D	DNA	CDR3
TRBV14	TRBJ2-2	-	-	TGTGCCAGCAGAGCCGCGGGGACCGGGGAGCTGTTTTTT	CASRAAGTGELFF
TRBV7-8	TRBJ2-7	many	TRBD2	TGTGCCAGCAGCTTTAGATCGGGACTAGTGTACGAGCAGTACTTC	CASSFRSGLVYEQYF
TRBV28	TRBJ1-2	-	-	TGTGCCAGCAGTTTAAGACATCCTACTAACTATGGCTACACCTTC	CASSLRHPTNYGYTF
TRBV29-1	TRBJ2-7	-	-	TGCAGCGTTGAGACCGGGAACTCCTACGAGCAGTACTTC	CSVETGNSYEQYF
TRBV11-3	TRBJ2-3	many	-	TGTGCCAGCAGCTTGGATCAGAGCACAGATACGCAGTATTTT	CASSLDQSTDTQYF
TRBV7-8	TRBJ2-7	-	-	TGTGCCAGCAGCTTAGATTACTGGCTACTCAGCTCCTACGAGCAGTACTTC	CASSLDYWLLSSYEQYF
TRBV7-9	TRBJ2-1	many	TRBD1	TGTGCCAGCAGCCCCCGGGACAGGGCCCTTAATGAGCAGTTCTTC	CASSPRDRALNEQFF
TRBV24-1	TRBJ2-3	-	TRBD1	TGTGCCACCAGGACAGGGGGCGAAGATACGCAGTATTTT	CATRTGGEDTQYF
TRBV3-1	TRBJ2-3	-	-	TGTGCCAGCAGCCAAGATGGGGGGAATACGCAGTATTTT	CASSQDGGNTQYF
TRBV7-9	TRBJ1-2	many	TRBD1	TGTGCCAGCAGCAAATCGGGACAGCCTGGCTATGGCTACACCTTC	CASSKSGQPGYGYTF
TRBV30	TRBJ2-7	many	-	TGTGCCTGGACCGACCTTTCCCTTGTGGACGAGCAGTACTTC	CAWTDLSLVDEQYF
TRBV13	TRBJ2-7	many	-	TGTGCCAGCAGCTTAGGCCGGGCCGGAAGAACCTACGAGCAGTACTTC	CASSLGRAGRTYEQYF
TRBV18	TRBJ1-1	few	-	TGTGCCAGCTCACAGACAGACCGGCTTGAAGCTTTCTTT	CASSQTDRLEAFF
TRBV6-2/TRBV6-3	TRBJ1-1	many	-	TGTGCCAGCCGACGCGAGTTGCGGCTGAACACTGAAGCTTTCTTT	CASRRELRLNTEAFF
TRBV5-4	TRBJ2-3	few	-	TGTGCCAGCAGGAGGGGACTTAGCACAGATACGCAGTATTTT	CASRRGLSTDTQYF
TRBV6-1	TRBJ2-7	many	TRBD2	TGTGCCAGCCGAGGACTAGCGGGACACTACGAGCAGTACTTC	CASRGLAGHYEQYF
TRBV9	TRBJ2-3	few	-	TGTGCCAGCAGCGTAGCTAGAACAGATACGCAGTATTTT	CASSVARTDTQYF
TRBV28	TRBJ2-1	many	-	TGTGCCAGCAGTTTGGAGGAGGGGGCGTCCCAGGGCAATGAGCAGTTCTTC	CASSLEEGASQGNEQFF
TRBV24-1	TRBJ2-3	-	-	TGTGCCACCAGTGATTTGCCTCAGGTGGGATTCACAGATACGCAGTATTTT	CATSDLPQVGFTDTQYF
TRBV28	TRBJ2-4	-	-	TGTGCCAGCAGAGACGCCAGGGGAGCCAAAAACATTCAGTACTTC	CASRDARGAKNIQYF
TRBV5-1	TRBJ2-5	many	TRBD1	TGCGCCAGCAGCTTGGTTCCGGGACAGCAAGAGACCCAGTACTTC	CASSLVPGQQETQYF
TRBV7-9	TRBJ2-5	many	TRBD2	TGTGCCATTCCAGCGGGAGAAGTGACCCAGTACTTC	CAIPAGEVTQYF
TRBV20-1	TRBJ2-5	many	TRBD2	TGCAGTGCTAGGCATCTAGCGGGAGTGGTAGAGACCCAGTACTTC	CSARHLAGVVETQYF
TRBV11-2	TRBJ2-1	many	TRBD2	TGTGCCAGCAGCTCTCTCCTCCGGGGGGTCAATGAGCAGTTCTTC	CASSSLLRGVNEQFF
TRBV2	TRBJ2-2	many	-	TGTGCCAGCAAGAGGGGGGAGGCCCTCCCCGGGGAGCTGTTTTTT	CASKRGEALPGELFF
TRBV24-1	TRBJ2-1	many	-	TGTGCCACCAGTGATCAGAATGAGCAGTTCTTC	CATSDQNEQFF
TRBV11-2	TRBJ2-7	many	-	TGTGCCAGCAGCTCGATTATTGGGAGCTCCTACGAGCAGTACTTC	CASSSIIGSSYEQYF